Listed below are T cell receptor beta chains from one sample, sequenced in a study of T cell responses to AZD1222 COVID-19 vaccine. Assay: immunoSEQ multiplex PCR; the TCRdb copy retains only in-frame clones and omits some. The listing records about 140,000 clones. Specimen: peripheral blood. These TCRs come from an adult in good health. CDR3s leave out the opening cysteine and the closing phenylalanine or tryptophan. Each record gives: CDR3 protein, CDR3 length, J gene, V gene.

CDR3aa: ASSPGQGGKNEKLF; len: 14; j_gene: TRBJ1-4; v_gene: TRBV5-1
CDR3aa: ASENSRLNHGLGAAF; len: 15; j_gene: TRBJ1-1; v_gene: TRBV7-9
CDR3aa: ASSLSGGGYT; len: 10; j_gene: TRBJ1-2; v_gene: TRBV7-8
CDR3aa: ASSQDVGGATDTQY; len: 14; j_gene: TRBJ2-3; v_gene: TRBV4-3
CDR3aa: ASSLVGVEYEQY; len: 12; j_gene: TRBJ2-7; v_gene: TRBV7-8
CDR3aa: ATRTGIYGYT; len: 10; j_gene: TRBJ1-2; v_gene: TRBV19
CDR3aa: ASSPPRSRGYT; len: 11; j_gene: TRBJ1-2; v_gene: TRBV4-1
CDR3aa: ASSLGSGWTEAF; len: 12; j_gene: TRBJ1-1; v_gene: TRBV7-9
CDR3aa: SVQGAAEAF; len: 9; j_gene: TRBJ1-1; v_gene: TRBV20-1
CDR3aa: ASSPTPGTANTGELF; len: 15; j_gene: TRBJ2-2; v_gene: TRBV7-8
CDR3aa: ASSLEYANTEAF; len: 12; j_gene: TRBJ1-1; v_gene: TRBV5-1
CDR3aa: ASSPTSGGWDTQY; len: 13; j_gene: TRBJ2-3; v_gene: TRBV11-2
CDR3aa: ASSEATLETIY; len: 11; j_gene: TRBJ1-3; v_gene: TRBV10-2
CDR3aa: ASSPRALDNQETQY; len: 14; j_gene: TRBJ2-5; v_gene: TRBV18
CDR3aa: ASSQVGAGSYEQY; len: 13; j_gene: TRBJ2-7; v_gene: TRBV3-1/TRBV3-2
CDR3aa: ASSLFTLEWAEQY; len: 13; j_gene: TRBJ2-7; v_gene: TRBV7-8
CDR3aa: AIRPTGGTEAF; len: 11; j_gene: TRBJ1-1; v_gene: TRBV10-3
CDR3aa: ASSLGVGTVMNTEAF; len: 15; j_gene: TRBJ1-1; v_gene: TRBV7-2
CDR3aa: ASSYPGQGSRSATEAF; len: 16; j_gene: TRBJ1-1; v_gene: TRBV2
CDR3aa: ASSIDRTTEAF; len: 11; j_gene: TRBJ1-1; v_gene: TRBV9
CDR3aa: ASSRRDRGLGEAF; len: 13; j_gene: TRBJ1-1; v_gene: TRBV11-2
CDR3aa: ASSLLTGGRESYEQY; len: 15; j_gene: TRBJ2-7; v_gene: TRBV28
CDR3aa: ATSRQNVAGGLTDTQY; len: 16; j_gene: TRBJ2-3; v_gene: TRBV15
CDR3aa: ASSELRLD; len: 8; j_gene: TRBJ1-1; v_gene: TRBV6-1
CDR3aa: ASSLSGPGAYEQY; len: 13; j_gene: TRBJ2-7; v_gene: TRBV27
CDR3aa: ASSGIGQGATYGYT; len: 14; j_gene: TRBJ1-2; v_gene: TRBV6-1
CDR3aa: AISVTGPLGGYT; len: 12; j_gene: TRBJ1-2; v_gene: TRBV10-3
CDR3aa: ASSLVVGPLVTNEKLF; len: 16; j_gene: TRBJ1-4; v_gene: TRBV7-9
CDR3aa: ASSLLAGVDDTQY; len: 13; j_gene: TRBJ2-3; v_gene: TRBV28
CDR3aa: ASSHGSHGMNTGELF; len: 15; j_gene: TRBJ2-2; v_gene: TRBV4-3
CDR3aa: ASSPPGGLFGGGNTIY; len: 16; j_gene: TRBJ1-3; v_gene: TRBV9
CDR3aa: ASLGGTSPGELF; len: 12; j_gene: TRBJ2-2; v_gene: TRBV4-2
CDR3aa: ASREADGTYYGYT; len: 13; j_gene: TRBJ1-2; v_gene: TRBV7-8
CDR3aa: ASSSMTGTSGNTGELF; len: 16; j_gene: TRBJ2-2; v_gene: TRBV7-3
CDR3aa: ASSLHGTGSNTEAF; len: 14; j_gene: TRBJ1-1; v_gene: TRBV5-1
CDR3aa: ASSPTGDSGNTIY; len: 13; j_gene: TRBJ1-3; v_gene: TRBV7-2
CDR3aa: ASRLAGGQELF; len: 11; j_gene: TRBJ2-2; v_gene: TRBV6-2/TRBV6-3
CDR3aa: ASSPLPGRVANEKLF; len: 15; j_gene: TRBJ1-4; v_gene: TRBV7-9
CDR3aa: ASSRLLASFTDTQY; len: 14; j_gene: TRBJ2-3; v_gene: TRBV19
CDR3aa: ASSQGAGGEQY; len: 11; j_gene: TRBJ2-7; v_gene: TRBV5-1
CDR3aa: ASARGTEAF; len: 9; j_gene: TRBJ1-1; v_gene: TRBV3-1/TRBV3-2
CDR3aa: ASRGDLDSVYSNQPQH; len: 16; j_gene: TRBJ1-5; v_gene: TRBV2
CDR3aa: ASSSSQENQPQH; len: 12; j_gene: TRBJ1-5; v_gene: TRBV7-9
CDR3aa: ASSPTTGPTEAF; len: 12; j_gene: TRBJ1-1; v_gene: TRBV18
CDR3aa: ASSLDRSTSYEQY; len: 13; j_gene: TRBJ2-7; v_gene: TRBV6-5
CDR3aa: ASSYSERTEAF; len: 11; j_gene: TRBJ1-1; v_gene: TRBV6-2/TRBV6-3
CDR3aa: ASSLGDRSSYEQY; len: 13; j_gene: TRBJ2-7; v_gene: TRBV5-6
CDR3aa: ASSPLEGSYNEQF; len: 13; j_gene: TRBJ2-1; v_gene: TRBV7-9
CDR3aa: ASSDVRGTYEQY; len: 12; j_gene: TRBJ2-7; v_gene: TRBV25-1
CDR3aa: ASSQEGGAPGTDTQY; len: 15; j_gene: TRBJ2-3; v_gene: TRBV4-1
CDR3aa: ASRGGGRQPQH; len: 11; j_gene: TRBJ1-5; v_gene: TRBV2
CDR3aa: ASRLPGAGNTEAF; len: 13; j_gene: TRBJ1-1; v_gene: TRBV27
CDR3aa: ARERDGTSYNEQF; len: 13; j_gene: TRBJ2-1; v_gene: TRBV2
CDR3aa: ASSSRTGGVTNEQF; len: 14; j_gene: TRBJ2-1; v_gene: TRBV28
CDR3aa: ASSDSVRGLGTEAF; len: 14; j_gene: TRBJ1-1; v_gene: TRBV6-4
CDR3aa: ASSQSQGWEQY; len: 11; j_gene: TRBJ2-7; v_gene: TRBV4-1
CDR3aa: ASSYRRHSANTGELF; len: 15; j_gene: TRBJ2-2; v_gene: TRBV6-2/TRBV6-3